A selection of T cell receptor beta chains follows, all from one sample in a study of beta chain features in type 1 diabetes. Clones were sequenced by immunoSEQ multiplex PCR, and TCRdb holds only the in-frame ones, with some missing. The table includes about 330,000 clones, approximately 11% detected once. Sample: naive CD4+ T cells from blood. These receptors all come from a young woman in good health. Each CDR3 is given with its conserved first and last residue. D genes are given only for firm matches. Where a row states a size, it is once, few, many or the class of an expanded clone; other rows omit it.

TRBV7-2	TRBD2	.	TRBJ2-1	18	TGTGCCACCTCGGGAGCGCCCGGGGGGGGACGCCCTGGGAATGAGCAGTTCTTC	CATSGAPGGGRPGNEQFF
TRBV18	TRBD2	few	TRBJ2-3	16	TGTGCCAGCTCACCTAAGAAGGCGGGAGGTACAGATACGCAGTATTTT	CASSPKKAGGTDTQYF
TRBV11-2	.	.	TRBJ2-5	16	TGTGCCAGCAGCTTAAACCTCCCAGCGGTCAGGGAGACCCAGTACTTC	CASSLNLPAVRETQYF
TRBV5-1	.	few	TRBJ2-7	16	TGCGCCAGCAGCTTGGGGGGCTCGGTGCCCAGCTACGAGCAGTACTTC	CASSLGGSVPSYEQYF
TRBV5-4	.	.	TRBJ2-2	14	TGTGCCAGCAGCTTGGGTGGGAGAACCGGGGAGCTGTTTTTT	CASSLGGRTGELFF
TRBV5-6	TRBD2	few	TRBJ2-7	15	TGTGCCAGCAGCTTTCTCGGACTAGAGGACTACGAGCAGTACTTC	CASSFLGLEDYEQYF
TRBV30	TRBD2	.	TRBJ2-3	15	TGTGCCTGGAGTGTACCAGCGGGAGGGCCAGATACGCAGTATTTT	CAWSVPAGGPDTQYF
TRBV29-1	.	.	TRBJ2-3	13	TGCAGCGTCTTACTTTTCTCCACAGATACGCAGTATTTT	CSVLLFSTDTQYF
TRBV11-2	.	.	TRBJ2-1	15	TGTGCCAGCAGCTTAGTCGGGAGTCCGTACAATGAGCAGTTCTTC	CASSLVGSPYNEQFF
TRBV7-3	TRBD2	few	TRBJ2-1	17	TGTGCCAGCAGCTCCCCTCGACTAGCGGGAGGGCTAGGGGAGCAGTTCTTC	CASSSPRLAGGLGEQFF
TRBV7-8	.	.	TRBJ1-2	13	TGTGCCAGCAGCTTAGGGACAGCCTATGGCTACACCTTC	CASSLGTAYGYTF
TRBV19	TRBD1	few	TRBJ2-1	14	TGTGCCAGTAGTTCCTACAGGGGGCCGAATGAGCAGTTCTTC	CASSSYRGPNEQFF
TRBV19	.	few	TRBJ1-5	13	TGTGCCGGGGGGAGGGATAACAATCAGCCCCAGCATTTT	CAGGRDNNQPQHF
TRBV7-2	TRBD2	.	TRBJ2-1	16	TGTGCCAGCAGCTCGAGGACTAGCGGGATCTACAATGAGCAGTTCTTC	CASSSRTSGIYNEQFF
TRBV9	TRBD2	few	TRBJ2-3	16	TGTGCCAGCAGCGTCGGAGCGGGAGGGCGTACAGATACGCAGTATTTT	CASSVGAGGRTDTQYF
TRBV6-5	TRBD1	.	TRBJ2-5	15	TGTGCCAGCAGTCCCCCTGGGGACAGGGCCGAGACCCAGTACTTC	CASSPPGDRAETQYF
TRBV27	.	few	TRBJ1-1	11	TGTGCCAGCAGGGGGGGTCTCGCGGCTTTCTTT	CASRGGLAAFF
TRBV11-2	.	few	TRBJ2-7	10	TGTGCCAGCAGCCACTACGAGCAGTACTTC	CASSHYEQYF
TRBV4-3	TRBD2	few	TRBJ2-3	17	TGCGCCAGCAGCCAACTCGTTCTAGCGGGAGCCGGAGATACGCAGTATTTT	CASSQLVLAGAGDTQYF
TRBV7-3	.	.	TRBJ2-7	14	TGTGCCAGCAGCTACAGAGCGGGCTCCTACGAGCAGTACTTC	CASSYRAGSYEQYF
TRBV5-8	TRBD1	few	TRBJ1-4	16	TGTGCCAGCAGTTTACCCGCCGGGACAGGGAGGGAAAAACTGTTTTTT	CASSLPAGTGREKLFF
TRBV9	TRBD1	few	TRBJ1-1	14	TGTGCCAGCAGCGACCGGGACAGGGGGACTGAAGCTTTCTTT	CASSDRDRGTEAFF
TRBV10-3	TRBD2	few	TRBJ2-5	16	TGTGCCATCGGAGAGGGAGGGCGAAACCTCCAAGAGACCCAGTACTTC	CAIGEGGRNLQETQYF
TRBV7-9	.	few	TRBJ1-1	12	TGTGCCAGCAGCGCCCGGACAGCTGAAGCTTTCTTT	CASSARTAEAFF
TRBV18	.	.	TRBJ1-4	13	TGTGCCAGCTCACCAGTAGAGCGTGAAAAACTGTTTTTT	CASSPVEREKLFF
TRBV20-1	.	few	TRBJ1-2	11	TGCAGTGCTAGAGGTAGCTATGGCTACACCTTC	CSARGSYGYTF
TRBV7-2	.	few	TRBJ2-7	15	TGTGCCAGCAGCCCCAACAGGGTTAGCTCCTACGAGCAGTACTTC	CASSPNRVSSYEQYF
TRBV28	TRBD2	few	TRBJ2-4	16	TGTGCCAGCAATCAGTCCGGTGGAGCGGGAGGGCACTTTCAGTACTTC	CASNQSGGAGGHFQYF
TRBV5-1	.	.	TRBJ2-2	14	TGCGCCAGTCATGGCAATCCGAACACCGGGGAGCTGTTTTTT	CASHGNPNTGELFF
TRBV7-2	TRBD1	.	TRBJ1-2	15	TGTGCCAGCAGCTTAGCCTTCACAGGGGGTGAAGGCTACACCTTC	CASSLAFTGGEGYTF
TRBV19	.	few	TRBJ2-1	11	TGTGCCAGTAGGTACTTCGGGGAGCAGTTCTTC	CASRYFGEQFF
TRBV29-1	.	.	TRBJ2-7	13	TGCAGCGTTGAAAGTCGCGGGACCTACGAGCAGTACTTC	CSVESRGTYEQYF
TRBV18	TRBD1	.	TRBJ1-1	14	TGTGCCAGCTCTCAAACAGGGGGGGACACTGAAGCTTTCTTT	CASSQTGGDTEAFF
TRBV7-2	TRBD2	.	TRBJ2-7	14	TGTGCCAGCAGGCTAGCGGGAGCGACCTACGAGCAGTACTTC	CASRLAGATYEQYF
TRBV5-1	TRBD2	few	TRBJ2-1	16	TGCGCCAGCAGCTTGGGGCTAGCGGGGTCCTACAATGAGCAGTTCTTC	CASSLGLAGSYNEQFF
TRBV9	TRBD2	few	TRBJ2-1	17	TGTGCCAGCAGCGTGACTAGCGGAACCCTCTCCTACAATGAGCAGTTCTTC	CASSVTSGTLSYNEQFF
TRBV5-4	.	few	TRBJ2-5	13	TGTGCCAGCAGCTTGGTCTACCGAGAGACCCAGTACTTC	CASSLVYRETQYF
TRBV28	TRBD2	few	TRBJ2-1	15	TGTGCCAGCAGTTTATCTAGCGGGAGGTTTAGTGAGCAGTTCTTC	CASSLSSGRFSEQFF
TRBV11-3	TRBD1	few	TRBJ2-6	18	TGTGCCAGCAGCCCAAGGACAGGGGATAGCTCTGGGGCCAACGTCCTGACTTTC	CASSPRTGDSSGANVLTF
TRBV9	.	few	TRBJ2-5	15	TGTGCCAGCAGCTCGATGGAGGGGTCGAGGGAGACCCAGTACTTC	CASSSMEGSRETQYF
TRBV1	.	once	TRBJ2-7	16	TGCACCAGCAGCCAAGGGCTAGCGGGAGGGCCCTACGAGCAGTACTTC	CTSSQGLAGGPYEQYF